This TCR beta chain was captured by sequencing in a study of patients and donors after allogeneic stem cell transplantation. After removal of 7 bases from V and 5 bases from J, the junction contained 5 bases not matched to a gene. The germline V gene encodes CDR1 GTSNPN and CDR2 SVGIG (reference sequence). The CDR3 covers 13 residues. TCRdb reanalysed the RT-PCR reads using MiXCR and keeps one entry per CDR3 protein. The top ten hold 3.2% of the sample, which has around 150,000 distinct CDR3 sequences, roughly 31% seen once. The chain joins TRBV30 to TRBJ1-5; 10 bases fit TRBD1. This TCR was recovered from a human donor who was either an allogeneic HSCT recipient or a stem cell or donor lymphocyte infusion donor (not recorded which). It is not recorded whose cells these are; they may come from a transplant donor. Source material: blood, either unsorted or a sorted T cell fraction (not recorded which). CDR3 amino acids: CAFDRGRDQPQHF. In DNA, the CDR3 is TGTGCCTTCGACAGGGGGCGAGATCAGCCCCAGCATTTT.